These 7 T cell receptor beta chains originate from one sample sequenced in a study of T cell responses to AZD1222 COVID-19 vaccine. The repertoire was sequenced with immunoSEQ multiplex PCR; TCRdb's copy has only in-frame clones and lacks some. The data show over 130,000 clones, about nine tenths seen once. Sequenced material: peripheral blood, taken 28 days after the second AZD1222 dose. The receptors come from an adult who received the AZD1222 COVID-19 vaccine.

The rearrangement uses TRBV12-3 or TRBV12-4 and TRBJ1-2; D not certain. The V gene lost 8 bases and the J gene lost 3 bases, with 10 bases spanning the gap. The CDR3 length is 12 residues. The CDR3, as DNA: TGTGCCAGCGGGTCAGACGACTATGGCTACACCTTC. Amino acids: CASGSDDYGYTF.

The chain uses TRBV28 and TRBJ2-3, with 15 bases aligning to TRBD2. In germline, CDR1 is MDHEN, CDR2 SYDVKM. CDR3 length equals 22 residues. Germline trimming cut 6 bases from V and 1 base from J; bases unmatched to any gene: 20. The CDR3 protein is CASRRAGTSGRLSSQRTDTQYF. CDR3 nucleotide sequence: TGTGCCAGCAGACGCGCCGGGACTAGCGGGAGGCTCTCATCGCAGCGCACAGATACGCAGTATTTT.

The V call is TRBV6-5, the J call TRBJ1-1; D might be TRBD1 (5 bases). This CDR3 spans 14 amino acids. The germline V gene has CDR1 MNHEY and CDR2 SVGAGI. The ends were cut back, 7 bases at V and 5 bases at J, with 17 bases in the middle. The CDR3 region is CASTVGGGWTEAFF. For the CDR3, the DNA is TGTGCCAGCACTGTGGGGGGTGGTTGGACTGAAGCTTTCTTT.

This clone has only a few counts. The rearrangement joins TRBV12-3 or TRBV12-4 to TRBJ1-1, with D uncertain. The CDR3 spans 11 residues. Deletions cut 7 bases from V and 11 bases from J, with 14 bases between. The CDR3: CASILHPRAFF. CDR3 bases: TGTGCCAGCATCCTACACCCCAGGGCTTTCTTT.

This chain uses TRBV5-4 with TRBJ1-2; D is undetermined. Trimming cost V 0 bases and J 4 bases, with 10 bases left between them. Germline V gene sequence: CDR1 SGHNT, CDR2 YYREEE (reference sequence). This CDR3 is 14 amino acids long. The DNA for the CDR3 is TGTGCCAGCAGCTTGGAGTACGGCCGCTATGGCTACACCTTC. It yields the protein CASSLEYGRYGYTF.

The chain employs TRBV19 and TRBJ2-5, with D perhaps matching TRBD2 (6 bases). Germline CDR1 LNHDA, CDR2 SQIVND (reference sequence). The V gene lost 5 bases and the J gene lost 5 bases, with 18 bases spanning the gap. The CDR3 spans 15 residues. CDR3 DNA sequence: TGTGCCAGTAGTCTAATGACTAGAGTAGGGGAGACCCAGTACTTC. It codes for CASSLMTRVGETQYF.

The gene calls are TRBV18 and TRBJ2-1, with 7 bases identical to TRBD2. With V trimmed by 3 bases and J by 6 bases, 2 bases remained unmatched. CDR3 length: 13 residues. The germline V gene has CDR1 KGHSH and CDR2 LQKENI. In DNA form, the CDR3 reads TGTGCCAGCTCACCGGCTAGCGGCAATGAGCAGTTCTTC. Its protein product is CASSPASGNEQFF.